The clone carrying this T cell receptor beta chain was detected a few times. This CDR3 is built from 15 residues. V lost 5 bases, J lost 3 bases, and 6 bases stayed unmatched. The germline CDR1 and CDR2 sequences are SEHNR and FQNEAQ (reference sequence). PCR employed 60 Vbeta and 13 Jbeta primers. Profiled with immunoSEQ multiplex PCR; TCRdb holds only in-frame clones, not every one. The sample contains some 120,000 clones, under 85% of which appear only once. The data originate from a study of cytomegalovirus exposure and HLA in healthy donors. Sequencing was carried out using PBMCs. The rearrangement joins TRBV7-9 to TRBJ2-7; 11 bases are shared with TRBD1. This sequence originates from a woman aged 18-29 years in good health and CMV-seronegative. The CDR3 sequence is CASSTLGTGGYEQYF. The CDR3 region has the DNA TGTGCCAGCAGCACCCTAGGGACAGGGGGCTACGAGCAGTACTTC.